These 27 T cell receptor beta chains share one sample of origin, sequenced in a study of shared clonotypes between healthy human individuals. Method: immunoSEQ multiplex PCR; TCRdb's copy keeps in-frame clones and lacks some. The sample holds around 1.6 million clones, nearly 99% seen once. Sequences were obtained from naive CD4+ T cells sorted from blood. The subset denotes: CD45RA+ positively selected. All receptors come from a young man in good health.

The J gene is TRBJ2-4, the V gene TRBV27, with D tentatively TRBD1 or TRBD2 (5 bases each). V shed 6 bases and J shed 0 bases, with 12 bases lying between them. The CDR3 runs to 15 residues. The germline gives CDR1 MNHEY, CDR2 SMNVEV (reference sequence). CDR3 DNA: TGTGCCAGCAGACCCGGGACCATAGCCAAAAACATTCAGTACTTC. Its translation is CASRPGTIAKNIQYF.

The chain recombines TRBV19 with TRBJ1-2, with unresolved D. The CDR3 extends over 13 amino acids. The V gene lost 3 bases and the J gene lost 3 bases, with 8 bases spanning the gap. Germline CDR1 is LNHDA and CDR2 is SQIVND (reference sequence). CDR3 loop: CASSMSGYYGYTF. For the CDR3, the DNA is TGTGCCAGTAGTATGTCCGGGTACTATGGCTACACCTTC.

The chain carries TRBV11-1 and TRBJ2-3; 7 positions agree with TRBD2. Germline assignment: CDR1 SGHAT and CDR2 FQDESV (reference sequence). CDR3 length equals 16 residues. Trimming cost V 5 bases and J 0 bases; bases outside gene matches: 8. The CDR3 DNA follows: TGTGCCAGCAGCCGTACCGCGGGGGTTAGCACAGATACGCAGTATTTT. Translation gives CASSRTAGVSTDTQYF.

This rearrangement joins TRBV5-5 to TRBJ1-1, with D maybe TRBD1 (5 bases). V dropped 3 bases and J dropped 1 base, with 7 bases sitting between them. Germline lookup yields CDR1 SGHKS and CDR2 YYEKEE (reference sequence). CDR3 size: 13 residues. This CDR3 reads CASSSTGNTEAFF. In DNA, the CDR3 is TGTGCCAGCAGCTCTACAGGGAACACTGAAGCTTTCTTT.

This clone has only one observation. Other DNA sequences in the same sample also yield this CDR3. CDR3 nucleotides: TGTGCCAGCAGTTTACTGGGTGGCAATCAGCCCCAGCATTTT. Encoded protein: CASSLLGGNQPQHF. The rearrangement uses TRBV28 and TRBJ1-5; D unresolved. Trimming took 2 bases from V and 2 from J, leaving 7 bases between them. Germline CDR1 reads MDHEN; CDR2 reads SYDVKM. The CDR3 covers 14 residues.

About this clone: Other DNA sequences in this specimen translate into the identical CDR3. The chain couples TRBV2 to TRBJ2-7; D possibly corresponds to TRBD2 (5 bases). The length of the CDR3 is 12 residues. Germline CDR1 and CDR2: SNHLY and FYNNEI. The V and J ends lost 4 bases and 7 bases respectively, with 11 bases between them. This CDR3 reads CASSVDGGEQYF. DNA for the CDR3: TGTGCCAGCAGTGTTGACGGCGGGGAGCAGTACTTC.

The CDR3 reads CASSPPGLAGGNTDTQYF. The CDR3 DNA reads as TGTGCCAGCTCACCACCGGGACTAGCGGGAGGCAACACAGATACGCAGTATTTT. V gene TRBV18 combines with J gene TRBJ2-3; TRBD2 matches at 15 bases. The CDR3 has 18 residues. In germline, CDR1 is KGHSH, CDR2 LQKENI. V lost 0 bases, J lost 2 bases, and 3 bases stayed unmatched.

The chain is built from TRBV6-1 and TRBJ1-1, with a tentative D call TRBD1 (5 bases). The CDR3 extends over 15 amino acids. Trimming removed 7 bases from V and 0 bases from J, with 15 bases in between. Germline CDR1 and CDR2: MNHNS and SASEGT. As DNA, the CDR3 is TGTGCCAGCATGGGGGAATGGGTTTTGAACACTGAAGCTTTCTTT. Its protein product is CASMGEWVLNTEAFF.

This clone was seen just once. This rearrangement joins TRBV30 to TRBJ2-7; D remains unclear. The ends were cut back, 3 bases at V and 6 bases at J, with 12 bases in the middle. The CDR3 length is 12 residues. Germline V gives CDR1 GTSNPN, CDR2 SVGIG (reference sequence). CDR3 sequence (DNA): TGTGCCTGGAGACGGACCCCCGGCGAGCAGTACTTC. It codes for CAWRRTPGEQYF.

The table lists this clone with a count of one. V usage is TRBV5-4 and J usage is TRBJ2-7, with D tentatively TRBD1 (6 bases). Trimming left V 5 bases short and J 3 bases short, with 9 bases between. Germline CDR1 reads SGHNT; CDR2 reads YYREEE (reference sequence). The CDR3 is 12 residues long. CDR3 protein: CASSHRDYEQYF. The CDR3 DNA sequence: TGTGCCAGCAGTCACAGGGACTACGAGCAGTACTTC.

This clone came up once. The chain combines TRBV6-1 with TRBJ1-1; D ambiguous. The CDR3 is made up of 13 amino acids. Germline V gives CDR1 MNHNS, CDR2 SASEGT. Trimming left V 7 bases short and J 2 bases short, with 11 bases between. DNA for the CDR3: TGTGCCAGCATGGAAGTGCTAAACACTGAAGCTTTCTTT. Protein sequence: CASMEVLNTEAFF.

The V call is TRBV18, the J call TRBJ1-2; D might be TRBD1 (6 bases). Trimming stripped 3 bases from V and 8 bases from J, with 16 bases between. This CDR3 region has 14 residues. CDR1 KGHSH and CDR2 LQKENI come from the germline V gene. In nucleotides, the CDR3 is TGTGCCAGCTCACCGGCAGAGTCAGGGGAAGGCTACACCTTC. Amino acids: CASSPAESGEGYTF.

The chain uses TRBV7-6 and TRBJ2-7, with 9 bases lining up with TRBD1. The CDR3 totals 16 residues. V shed 5 bases and J 4 bases; nucleotides not matched to a gene: 12. Looked up from germline, CDR1 is SGHVS and CDR2 is FNYEAQ. The CDR3, as DNA: TGTGCCAGCAGCGGCCGAACAGGGGGCTACGAATACGAGCAGTACTTC. Protein product: CASSGRTGGYEYEQYF.

This chain connects TRBV11-2 to TRBJ2-7, with 8 bases lining up with TRBD2. The CDR3 is 15 amino acids. Trimming cost V 1 base and J 2 bases; bases outside gene matches: 4. Germline-derived CDR1 and CDR2 are SGHAT and FQNNGV. This CDR3 is CASSLAPAGAYEQYF. The CDR3 bases are TGTGCCAGCAGCTTAGCTCCAGCGGGAGCCTACGAGCAGTACTTC.

The chain links TRBV30 to TRBJ1-1; a possible D gene is TRBD1 (5 bases). The CDR3 has 13 residues. CDR1 and CDR2 from the germline V gene are GTSNPN and SVGIG (reference sequence). The V end was cut by 4 bases, the J end by 5 bases, with 14 bases between. Here the CDR3 DNA reads TGTGCCTGGAACTCCTATGAGGGGACTGAAGCTTTCTTT. It yields the protein CAWNSYEGTEAFF.

The V and J genes are TRBV7-2 and TRBJ2-1; D is undetermined. The length of the CDR3 is 15 residues. Germline CDR1 and CDR2: SGHTA and FQGNSA. V lost 0 bases and J lost 0, with 6 bases in between. The CDR3 bases are TGTGCCAGCAGCTTAGCCATAAGCTCCTACAATGAGCAGTTCTTC. Protein: CASSLAISSYNEQFF.

The rearrangement joins TRBV7-9 to TRBJ2-1, with a weak D call TRBD2 (6 bases). The V gene's germline CDR1 is SEHNR and CDR2 FQNEAQ (reference sequence). The CDR3 is 15 residues long. The V end lost 3 bases, the J end lost 6 bases, and 15 bases lay between the germline ends. DNA of the CDR3: TGTGCCAGCAGCTTCAACGGGAGAGAATTCAATGAGCAGTTCTTC. Protein product: CASSFNGREFNEQFF.

The CDR3 loop reads CASSPMVSGRNTGELFF. In nucleotides, the CDR3 is TGTGCCAGCTCACCAATGGTTTCGGGCAGAAACACCGGGGAGCTGTTTTTT. This chain connects TRBV18 to TRBJ2-2; the D is unclear. Between the trimmed V and J ends, which lost 2 bases and 2 bases, there was a span of 15 bases. Germline V gives CDR1 KGHSH, CDR2 LQKENI. The CDR3 totals 17 residues.

This sequence joins TRBV28 and TRBJ2-1, with D possibly TRBD1 on 6 matching bases. Germline V gene sequence: CDR1 MDHEN, CDR2 SYDVKM. Trimming cost V 4 bases and J 8 bases, with 15 bases left between them. This CDR3 has 14 amino acids. DNA of the CDR3: TGTGCCAGCAGTTCAGGGGCCCAGAGCGATGAGCAGTTCTTC. This translates into CASSSGAQSDEQFF.

The chain combines TRBV7-9 with TRBJ1-4, with 8 nucleotides matching TRBD1. Germline CDR1 is SEHNR and CDR2 is FQNEAQ (reference sequence). J lost 5 bases, V lost 5 bases, and 7 bases had no gene match. The CDR3 sequence is 15 residues long. The CDR3 DNA sequence: TGTGCCAGCAGCACCCGGACAGGGAGGAATGAAAAACTGTTTTTT. It yields the protein CASSTRTGRNEKLFF.

This chain uses TRBV7-2 with TRBJ1-5, with 11 bases matching TRBD1. CDR1 and CDR2 from the germline V gene are SGHTA and FQGNSA. The CDR3 is 15 residues long. The ends lost 5 bases at V and 5 bases at J; junction bases unmatched: 5. The CDR3 region is CASSQGDRGDQPQHF. Written as DNA, the CDR3 is TGTGCCAGCAGCCAGGGGGACAGGGGGGATCAGCCCCAGCATTTT.

CDR3 sequence (DNA): TGCGCCAGCAGTCCTGCCGTAGCGGGAGGCGAGCAGTACTTC. Its protein is CASSPAVAGGEQYF. V usage is TRBV10-1 and J usage is TRBJ2-7; 10 bases are shared with TRBD2. The junction had 7 bases not matched to a gene; V was cut back by 5 bases and J by 6 bases. This CDR3 spans 14 amino acids. The germline V gene has CDR1 WNHNN and CDR2 SYGVQD (reference sequence).

The chain employs TRBV5-5 and TRBJ1-3; D is ambiguous. The germline CDR1 and CDR2 sequences are SGHKS and YYEKEE (reference sequence). CDR3 length: 16 residues. V was shortened by 0 bases and J by 0 bases, with 10 bases between the two germline ends. The CDR3 DNA reads as TGTGCCAGCAGCTTGGGGCTGGGAAGCTCTGGAAACACCATATATTTT. Its protein product is CASSLGLGSSGNTIYF.

V usage is TRBV4-1 and J usage is TRBJ2-7, with 7 bases lining up with TRBD1. The germline gives CDR1 MGHRA, CDR2 YSYEKL. The CDR3 is made up of 15 amino acids. The V gene end was trimmed by 4 bases and the J gene end by 1 base; junction bases not matched to a gene: 7. CDR3 sequence reads: CASSPGPDRSYEQYF. CDR3 sequence (DNA): TGCGCCAGCAGCCCAGGACCGGACAGGTCCTACGAGCAGTACTTC.

The chain employs TRBV5-1 and TRBJ1-2, with 8 positions matching TRBD1. Germline CDR1 is SGHRS and CDR2 is YFSETQ. This CDR3 is 14 amino acids long. V lost 3 bases and J lost 5; bases outside the gene matches: 6. In DNA, the CDR3 is TGCGCCAGCAGCTCCCAGGGGGCGGGGTATGGCTACACCTTC. Amino acid sequence: CASSSQGAGYGYTF.

The V call is TRBV29-1, the J call TRBJ2-1; no definite D call. Trimming cost V 4 bases and J 4 bases, with 14 bases left between them. Germline CDR1 is SQVTM and CDR2 is ANQGSEA. CDR3 size: 14 residues. The CDR3 sequence: CSVAFRQGYNEQFF. CDR3 bases: TGCAGCGTTGCTTTTCGTCAAGGGTACAATGAGCAGTTCTTC.

This rearrangement joins TRBV7-9 to TRBJ1-4; D perhaps matches TRBD1 (5 bases). This CDR3 is built from 16 residues. With 5 bases removed from V and 0 bases from J, the gap between germline ends came to 13 bases. The germline V gene encodes CDR1 SEHNR and CDR2 FQNEAQ (reference sequence). In DNA, the CDR3 is TGTGCCAGCAGCCCGGCGAGGGGTGCAACTAATGAAAAACTGTTTTTT. As protein: CASSPARGATNEKLFF. The variable domain in full, with the rest retrieved from reference TRBV7-9 and TRBJ1-4, is DTGVSQNPRHKITKRGQNVTFRCDPISEHNRLYWYRQTLGQGPEFLTYFQNEAQLEKSRLLSDRFSAERPKGSFSTLEIQRTEQGDSAMYLCASSPARGATNEKLFFGSGTQLSVL.